This entry features one T cell receptor beta chain sequence. Profiling relied on immunoSEQ multiplex PCR, and the TCRdb table lists in-frame clones only, not all of them. The profile shows 100,000 or so clones, about 88% of them singletons. The record originates from a study of blood T cell repertoires in COVID-19. Germline CDR1 and CDR2: SQVTM and ANQGSEA. V lost 5 bases, J lost 6 bases, and 13 bases lay in between. The CDR3 has 12 amino acids. The sequence came from a human donor in a cohort sampled during active COVID-19. The V and J genes are TRBV29-1 and TRBJ2-5; D may be TRBD1 (5 bases). Sequenced: peripheral blood. CDR3 in DNA: TGCAGCGTTAATCAGGGTCCACAGACCCAGTACTTC. Translation gives CSVNQGPQTQYF.